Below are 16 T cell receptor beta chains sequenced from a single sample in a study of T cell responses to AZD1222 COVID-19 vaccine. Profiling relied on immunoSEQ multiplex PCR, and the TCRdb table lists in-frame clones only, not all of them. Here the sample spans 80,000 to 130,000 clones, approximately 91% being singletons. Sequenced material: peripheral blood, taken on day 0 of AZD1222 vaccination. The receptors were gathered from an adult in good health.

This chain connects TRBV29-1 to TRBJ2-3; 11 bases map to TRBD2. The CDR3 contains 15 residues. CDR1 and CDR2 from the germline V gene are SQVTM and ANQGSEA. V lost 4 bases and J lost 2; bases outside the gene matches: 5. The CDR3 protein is CSVAGLAANTDTQYF. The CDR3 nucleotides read TGCAGCGTTGCGGGACTAGCGGCAAACACAGATACGCAGTATTTT.

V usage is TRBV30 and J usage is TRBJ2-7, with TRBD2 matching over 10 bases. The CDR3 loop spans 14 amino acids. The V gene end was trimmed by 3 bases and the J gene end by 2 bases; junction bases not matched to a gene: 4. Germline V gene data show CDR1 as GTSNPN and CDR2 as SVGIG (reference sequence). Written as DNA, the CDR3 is TGTGCCTGGAGGATAACTAGCGGGACCTACGAGCAGTACTTC. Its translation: CAWRITSGTYEQYF.

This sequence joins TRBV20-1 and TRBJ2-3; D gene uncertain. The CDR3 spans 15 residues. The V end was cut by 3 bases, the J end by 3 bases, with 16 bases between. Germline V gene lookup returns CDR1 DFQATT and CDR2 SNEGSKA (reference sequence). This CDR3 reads CSASHPLGLTDTQYF. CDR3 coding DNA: TGCAGTGCTAGTCACCCCCTAGGGCTGACAGATACGCAGTATTTT.

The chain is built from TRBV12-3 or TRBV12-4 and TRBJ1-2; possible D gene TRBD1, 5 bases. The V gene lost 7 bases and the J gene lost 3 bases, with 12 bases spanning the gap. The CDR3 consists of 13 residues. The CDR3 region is CASTSVQDYGYTF. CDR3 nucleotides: TGTGCCAGCACCTCAGTACAGGACTATGGCTACACCTTC.

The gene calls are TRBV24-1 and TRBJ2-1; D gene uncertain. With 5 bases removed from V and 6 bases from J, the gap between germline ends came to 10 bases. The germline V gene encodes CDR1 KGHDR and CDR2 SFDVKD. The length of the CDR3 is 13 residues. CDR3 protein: CATSGVSVNEQFF. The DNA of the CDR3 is TGTGCCACCAGTGGAGTATCTGTCAATGAGCAGTTCTTC.

The CDR3 reads CASGGLRGGYTF. The CDR3 coding sequence is TGTGCCAGCGGGGGGCTCAGGGGTGGCTACACCTTC. The V gene is TRBV6-5, the J gene TRBJ1-2, with D possibly being TRBD1 (6 bases). This CDR3 region has 12 residues. The germline V and J ends were trimmed by 8 bases and 7 bases, with 14 bases remaining between them. The V gene's germline CDR1 is MNHEY and CDR2 SVGAGI.

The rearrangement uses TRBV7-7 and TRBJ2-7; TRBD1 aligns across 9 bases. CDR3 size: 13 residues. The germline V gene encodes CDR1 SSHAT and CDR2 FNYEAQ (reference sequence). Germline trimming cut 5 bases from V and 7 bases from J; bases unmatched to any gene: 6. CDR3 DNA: TGTGCCAGCAGCCCCGGGACAGGGAGGGAGCAGTACTTC. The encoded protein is CASSPGTGREQYF.

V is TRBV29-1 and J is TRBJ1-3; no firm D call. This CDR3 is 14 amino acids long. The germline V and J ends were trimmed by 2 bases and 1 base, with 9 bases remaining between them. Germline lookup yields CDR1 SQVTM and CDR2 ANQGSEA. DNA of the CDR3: TGCAGCGTTGAACGGGGTGTGTCTGGAAACACCATATATTTT. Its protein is CSVERGVSGNTIYF.

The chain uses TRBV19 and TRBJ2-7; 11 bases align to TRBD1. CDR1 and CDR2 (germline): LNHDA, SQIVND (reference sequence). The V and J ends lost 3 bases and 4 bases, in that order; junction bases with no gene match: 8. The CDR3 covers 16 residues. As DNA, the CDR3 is TGTGCCAGTAGTATTATCTCCGGGACAGGGGGATACGAGCAGTACTTC. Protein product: CASSIISGTGGYEQYF.

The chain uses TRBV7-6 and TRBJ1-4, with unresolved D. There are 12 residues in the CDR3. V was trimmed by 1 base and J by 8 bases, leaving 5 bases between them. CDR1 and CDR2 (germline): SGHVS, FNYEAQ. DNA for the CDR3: TGTGCCAGCAGCTTAGTCGAGGAAAAACTGTTTTTT. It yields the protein CASSLVEEKLFF.

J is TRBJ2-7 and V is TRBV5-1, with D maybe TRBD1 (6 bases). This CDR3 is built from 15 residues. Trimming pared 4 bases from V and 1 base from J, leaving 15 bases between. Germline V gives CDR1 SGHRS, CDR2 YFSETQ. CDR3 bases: TGCGCCAGCAGCGCCTCCTCAGGGACATCCTACGAGCAGTACTTC. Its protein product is CASSASSGTSYEQYF.

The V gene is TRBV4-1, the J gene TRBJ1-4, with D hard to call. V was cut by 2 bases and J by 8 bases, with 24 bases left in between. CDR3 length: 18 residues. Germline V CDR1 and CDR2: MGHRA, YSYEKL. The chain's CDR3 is CASSQRPAGVGPGEKLFF. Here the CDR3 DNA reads TGCGCCAGCAGCCAAAGGCCGGCGGGTGTAGGGCCAGGCGAAAAACTGTTTTTT.

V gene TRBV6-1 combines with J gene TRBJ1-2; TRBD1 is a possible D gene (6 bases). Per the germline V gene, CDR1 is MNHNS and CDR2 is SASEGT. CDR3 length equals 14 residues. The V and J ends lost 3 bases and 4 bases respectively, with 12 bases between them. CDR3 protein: CASSEGAPTYGYTF. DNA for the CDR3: TGTGCCAGCAGTGAGGGGGCACCGACCTATGGCTACACCTTC.

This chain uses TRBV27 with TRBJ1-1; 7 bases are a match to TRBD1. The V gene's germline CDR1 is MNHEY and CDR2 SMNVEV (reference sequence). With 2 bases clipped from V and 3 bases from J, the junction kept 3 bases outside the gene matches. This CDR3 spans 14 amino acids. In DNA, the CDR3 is TGTGCCAGCAGTTTACAGGGGGGGTACACTGAAGCTTTCTTT. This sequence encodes CASSLQGGYTEAFF.

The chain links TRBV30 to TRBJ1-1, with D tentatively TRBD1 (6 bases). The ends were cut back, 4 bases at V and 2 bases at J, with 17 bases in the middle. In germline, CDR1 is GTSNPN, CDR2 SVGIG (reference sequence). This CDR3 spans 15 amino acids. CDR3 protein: CAWTPSGAANTEAFF. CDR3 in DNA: TGTGCCTGGACTCCATCGGGGGCAGCTAACACTGAAGCTTTCTTT. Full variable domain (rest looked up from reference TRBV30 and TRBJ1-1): SQTIHQWPATLVQPVGSPLSLECTVEGTSNPNLYWYRQAAGRGLQLLFYSVGIGQISSEVPQNLSASRPQDRQFILSSKKLLLSDSGFYLCAWTPSGAANTEAFFGQGTRLTVV.

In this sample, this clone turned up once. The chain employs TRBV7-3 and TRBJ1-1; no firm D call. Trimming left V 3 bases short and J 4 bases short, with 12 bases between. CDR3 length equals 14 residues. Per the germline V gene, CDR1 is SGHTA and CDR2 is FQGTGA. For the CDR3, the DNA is TGTGCCAGCAGCTTCGGCCTCTCCGGCACTGAAGCTTTCTTT. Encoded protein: CASSFGLSGTEAFF.